These T cell receptor beta chains were read from a single sample in a study of T cells in Graves' hyperthyroidism and ophthalmopathy. TCRdb reanalysed the multiplex PCR reads using MiXCR and keeps one entry per CDR3 protein. Of about 740,000 distinct CDR3 sequences in the sample, 14% were seen once. The specimen was blood. All receptors come from a woman aged 18-35 years with Graves' hyperthyroidism. CDR3s include the opening cysteine and the closing phenylalanine or tryptophan. Size values are once, few and many counts, or a class for expanded clones, and some rows have none.

>few|TRBV12-3/TRBV12-4
CASMVKGILTKNIQYF
>few|TRBV7-8
CASSPLPGRGNQPQHF
>many|TRBV7-8
CASLSGGLQETQYF
>-|TRBV28
CASSLRDIGDTGGLFF
>many|TRBV2
CASSGGTSSYEQYF
>many|TRBV20-1
CSAEPPGQGYEQYF
>many|TRBV6-1
CASSWVLSASSYNEQFF
>few|TRBV20-1
CSARPGRGFDYEQYF
>-|TRBV9
CASNGGTSNTEAFF
>-|TRBV12-3/TRBV12-4
CASSLSPWAGELFF
>-|TRBV10-3
CAIREGVITDTQYF
>many|TRBV7-2
CASSQIAASYNEQFF
>many|TRBV20-1
CSARDDRVGYGYTF
>-|TRBV19
CASSISTGDTEAFF
>few|TRBV6-1
CASSDHWTPSYEQYF
>many|TRBV7-9
CASSSGLAGHNEQFF
>-|TRBV6-2/TRBV6-3
CASSTGPQDRYEQYF
>few|TRBV7-9
CASSPGRMRNEKLFF
>-|TRBV7-3
CASSLTGKNSPLHF
>few|TRBV9
CASSVGDYSGDEQYF
>many|TRBV11-3
CASSLVGGHPPVEQYF
>few|TRBV6-1
CATLESVYYNEQFF
>many|TRBV5-1
CASRGTGRNEQFF
>-|TRBV12-3/TRBV12-4
CASLLAAGAEETQYF
>many|TRBV3-1
CASSPNSAGELFF
>-|TRBV12-3/TRBV12-4
CASKRSGGGYEQYF
>-|TRBV9
CASSARDRPGGEQYF
>few|TRBV29-1
CSGGTSGGVGELFF
>few|TRBV10-2
CASRDREDGTQYF
>few|TRBV9
CASSSRTSGKYNEQFF
>many|TRBV12-5
CASGQMTGNTGELFF
>-|TRBV10-2
CASGDRGPSYEQYF
>many|TRBV20-1
CSLALTNTDTQYF
>few|TRBV5-6
CASSLELHSGANVLTF
>-|TRBV9
CASSAGTIIQNEQFF
>-|TRBV6-1
CASRRPGGMNTEAFF
>many|TRBV7-9
CASSSGTGENYTF
>many|TRBV7-7
CASSQTGMSYNEQFF
>few|TRBV6-4
CASSVRPQAIQETQYF
>-|TRBV30
CAWSVGSRGETQYF
>-|TRBV5-1
CASSFRQANEKLFF
>-|TRBV20-1
CSASPKGAGWYGYTF
>few|TRBV12-3/TRBV12-4
CASSRNTGGNQPQHF
>few|TRBV27
CASSFQGRGAYNYGYTF
>-|TRBV29-1
CSVDRGGETQYF
>-|TRBV6-2/TRBV6-3
CASRTPGARELFF
>few|TRBV19
CASIRSGTSGTDTQYF